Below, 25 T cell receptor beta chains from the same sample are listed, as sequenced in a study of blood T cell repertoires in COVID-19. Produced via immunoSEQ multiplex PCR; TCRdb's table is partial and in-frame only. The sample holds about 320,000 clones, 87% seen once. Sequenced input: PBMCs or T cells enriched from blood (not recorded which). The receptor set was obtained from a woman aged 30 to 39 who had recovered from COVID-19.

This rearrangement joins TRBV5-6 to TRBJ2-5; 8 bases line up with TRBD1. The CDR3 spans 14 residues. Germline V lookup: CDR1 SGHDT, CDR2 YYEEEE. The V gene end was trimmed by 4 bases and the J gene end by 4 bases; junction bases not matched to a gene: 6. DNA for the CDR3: TGTGCCAGCAGCCTGACAGGGGTAGGAGAGACCCAGTACTTC. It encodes CASSLTGVGETQYF.

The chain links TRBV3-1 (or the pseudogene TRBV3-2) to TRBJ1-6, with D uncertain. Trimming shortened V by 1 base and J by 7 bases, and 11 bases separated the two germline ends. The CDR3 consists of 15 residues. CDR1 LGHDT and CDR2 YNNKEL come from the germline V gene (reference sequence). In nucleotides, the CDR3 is TGTGCCAGCAGCCAAGTCAGAGGCGCCAATTCACCCCTCCACTTT. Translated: CASSQVRGANSPLHF.

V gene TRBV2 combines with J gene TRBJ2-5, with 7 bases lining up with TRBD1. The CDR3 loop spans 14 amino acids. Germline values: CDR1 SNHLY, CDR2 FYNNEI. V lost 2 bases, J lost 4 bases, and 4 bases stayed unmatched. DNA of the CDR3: TGTGCCAGCAGTGAATTGGGACAGCCAGAGACCCAGTACTTC. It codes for CASSELGQPETQYF.

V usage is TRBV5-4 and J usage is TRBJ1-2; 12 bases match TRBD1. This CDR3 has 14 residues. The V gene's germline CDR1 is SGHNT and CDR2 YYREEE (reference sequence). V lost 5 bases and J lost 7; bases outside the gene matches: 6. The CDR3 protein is CASRVPGQGAGYTF. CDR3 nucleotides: TGTGCCAGCAGGGTACCGGGACAGGGGGCTGGCTACACCTTC.

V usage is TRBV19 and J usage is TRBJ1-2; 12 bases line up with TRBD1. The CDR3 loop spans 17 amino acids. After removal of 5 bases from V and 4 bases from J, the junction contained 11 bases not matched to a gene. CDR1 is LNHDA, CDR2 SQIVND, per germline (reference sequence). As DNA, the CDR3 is TGTGCCAGTAGTGCGGACAGCGGGACAGGGGGCGGCTATGGCTACACCTTC. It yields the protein CASSADSGTGGGYGYTF.

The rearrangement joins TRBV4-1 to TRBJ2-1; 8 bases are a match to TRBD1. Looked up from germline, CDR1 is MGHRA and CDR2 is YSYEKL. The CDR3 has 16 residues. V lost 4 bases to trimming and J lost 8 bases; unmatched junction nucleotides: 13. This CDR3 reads CASSPRILGTGDEQFF. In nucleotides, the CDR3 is TGCGCCAGCAGCCCACGGATACTGGGGACAGGCGATGAGCAGTTCTTC.

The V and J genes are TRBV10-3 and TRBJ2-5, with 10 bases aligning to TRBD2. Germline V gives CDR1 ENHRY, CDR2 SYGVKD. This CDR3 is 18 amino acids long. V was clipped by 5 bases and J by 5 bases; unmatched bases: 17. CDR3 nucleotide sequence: TGTGCCATCAGTACACCCGACCCCAGCGGGGGGGCCTGGGAGACCCAGTACTTC. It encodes CAISTPDPSGGAWETQYF.

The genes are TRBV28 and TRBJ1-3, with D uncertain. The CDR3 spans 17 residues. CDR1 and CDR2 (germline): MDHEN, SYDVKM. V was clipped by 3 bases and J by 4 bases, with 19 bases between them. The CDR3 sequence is CASSFRLMVASGNTIYF. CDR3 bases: TGTGCCAGCAGTTTTCGACTCATGGTTGCATCGGGAAACACCATATATTTT.

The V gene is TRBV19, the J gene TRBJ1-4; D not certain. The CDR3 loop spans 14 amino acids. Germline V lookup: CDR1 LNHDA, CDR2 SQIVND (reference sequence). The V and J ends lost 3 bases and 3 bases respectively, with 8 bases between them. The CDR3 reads CASSMREANEKLFF. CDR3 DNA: TGTGCCAGTAGTATGCGGGAGGCTAATGAAAAACTGTTTTTT.

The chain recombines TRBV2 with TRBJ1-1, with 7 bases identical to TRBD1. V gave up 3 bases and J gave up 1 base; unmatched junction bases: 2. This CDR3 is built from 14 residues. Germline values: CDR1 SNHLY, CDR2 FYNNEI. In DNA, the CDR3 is TGTGCCAGCAGTGACCGGACAGGGAACACTGAAGCTTTCTTT. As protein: CASSDRTGNTEAFF.

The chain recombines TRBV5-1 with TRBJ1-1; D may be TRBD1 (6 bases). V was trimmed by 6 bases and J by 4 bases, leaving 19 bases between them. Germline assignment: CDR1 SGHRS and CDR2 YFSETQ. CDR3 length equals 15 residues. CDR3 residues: CASTKQGPGPTEAFF. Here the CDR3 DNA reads TGCGCCAGCACCAAACAGGGTCCAGGTCCCACTGAAGCTTTCTTT.

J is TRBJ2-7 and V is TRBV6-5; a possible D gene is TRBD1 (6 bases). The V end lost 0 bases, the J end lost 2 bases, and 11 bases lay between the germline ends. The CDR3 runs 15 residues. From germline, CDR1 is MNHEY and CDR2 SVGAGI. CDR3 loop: CASSYSTGTTYEQYF. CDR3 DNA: TGTGCCAGCAGTTACTCGACAGGAACAACCTACGAGCAGTACTTC.

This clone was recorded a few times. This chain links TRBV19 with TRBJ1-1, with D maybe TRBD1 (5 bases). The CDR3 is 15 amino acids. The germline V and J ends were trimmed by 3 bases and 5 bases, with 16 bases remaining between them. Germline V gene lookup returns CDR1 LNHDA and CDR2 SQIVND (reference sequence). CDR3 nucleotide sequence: TGTGCCAGTAGTATGGCCGGAGGGGCGGGGACTGAAGCTTTCTTT. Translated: CASSMAGGAGTEAFF.

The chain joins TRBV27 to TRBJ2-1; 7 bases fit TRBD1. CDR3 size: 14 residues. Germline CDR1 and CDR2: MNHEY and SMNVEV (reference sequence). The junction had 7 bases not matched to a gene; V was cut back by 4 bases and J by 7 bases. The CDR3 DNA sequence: TGTGCCAGCAGTTCGGGACAGAGACTTAATGAGCAGTTCTTC. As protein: CASSSGQRLNEQFF.

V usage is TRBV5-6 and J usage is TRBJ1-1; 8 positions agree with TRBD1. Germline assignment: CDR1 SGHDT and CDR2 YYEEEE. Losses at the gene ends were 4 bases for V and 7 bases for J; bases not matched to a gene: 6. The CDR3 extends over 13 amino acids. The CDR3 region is CASSPDGTGEAFF. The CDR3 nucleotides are TGTGCCAGCAGCCCCGACGGGACAGGTGAAGCTTTCTTT.

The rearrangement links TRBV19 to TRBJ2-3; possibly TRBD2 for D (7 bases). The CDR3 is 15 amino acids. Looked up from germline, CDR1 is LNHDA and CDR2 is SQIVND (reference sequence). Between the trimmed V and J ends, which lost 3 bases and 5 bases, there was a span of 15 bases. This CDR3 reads CASSISAGAVDTQYF. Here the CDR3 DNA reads TGTGCCAGTAGTATCTCCGCGGGGGCCGTAGATACGCAGTATTTT.

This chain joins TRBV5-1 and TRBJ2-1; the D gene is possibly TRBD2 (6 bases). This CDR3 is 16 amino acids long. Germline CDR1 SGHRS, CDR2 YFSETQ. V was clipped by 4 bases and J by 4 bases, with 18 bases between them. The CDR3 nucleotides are TGCGCCAGCAGCCCCGGGATGTTAGCGGAGTACAATGAGCAGTTCTTC. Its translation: CASSPGMLAEYNEQFF. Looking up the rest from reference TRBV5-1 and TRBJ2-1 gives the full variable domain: KAGVTQTPRYLIKTRGQQVTLSCSPISGHRSVSWYQQTPGQGLQFLFEYFSETQRNKGNFPGRFSGRQFSNSRSEMNVSTLELGDSALYLCASSPGMLAEYNEQFFGPGTRLTVL.

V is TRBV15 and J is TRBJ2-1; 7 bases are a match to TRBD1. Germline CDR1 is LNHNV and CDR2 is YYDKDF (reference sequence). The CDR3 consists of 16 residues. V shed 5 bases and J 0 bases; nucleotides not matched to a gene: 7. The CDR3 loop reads CATSEGGTSSYNEQFF. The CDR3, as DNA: TGTGCCACCAGCGAAGGGGGCACCAGCTCCTACAATGAGCAGTTCTTC.

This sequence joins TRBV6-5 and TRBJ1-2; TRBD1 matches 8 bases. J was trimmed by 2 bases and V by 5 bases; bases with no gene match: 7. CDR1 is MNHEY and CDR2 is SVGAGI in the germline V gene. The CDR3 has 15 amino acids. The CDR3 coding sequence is TGTGCCAGCAGTCCGGGGACAGGTCGAAACTATGGCTACACCTTC. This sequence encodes CASSPGTGRNYGYTF.

CDR3 protein: CASSLRSPEQFF. The CDR3 DNA is TGTGCCAGCAGCTTACGTAGTCCTGAGCAGTTCTTC. V and J are TRBV7-9 and TRBJ2-1; D unresolved. CDR1 SEHNR and CDR2 FQNEAQ come from the germline V gene (reference sequence). CDR3 length equals 12 residues. V lost 2 bases, J lost 9 bases, and 8 bases lay in between.

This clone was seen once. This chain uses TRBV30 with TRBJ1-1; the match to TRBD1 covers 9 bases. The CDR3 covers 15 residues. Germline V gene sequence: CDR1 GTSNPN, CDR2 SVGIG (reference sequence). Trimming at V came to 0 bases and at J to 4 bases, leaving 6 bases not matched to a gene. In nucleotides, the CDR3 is TGTGCCTGGAGTGTAGGGACAGGGATCGGCACTGAAGCTTTCTTT. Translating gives CAWSVGTGIGTEAFF.

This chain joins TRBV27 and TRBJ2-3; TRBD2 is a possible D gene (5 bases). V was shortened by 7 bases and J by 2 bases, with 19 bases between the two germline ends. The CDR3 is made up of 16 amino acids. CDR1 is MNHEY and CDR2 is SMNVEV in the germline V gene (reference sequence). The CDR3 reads CASMRAASGITDTQYF. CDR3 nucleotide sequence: TGTGCCAGCATGAGGGCCGCCTCGGGCATCACAGATACGCAGTATTTT.

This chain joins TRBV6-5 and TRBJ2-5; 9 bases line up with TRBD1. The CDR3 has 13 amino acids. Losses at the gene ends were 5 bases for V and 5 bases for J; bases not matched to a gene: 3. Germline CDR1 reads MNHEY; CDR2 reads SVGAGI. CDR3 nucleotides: TGTGCCAGCAGTACACAGGGGGCTGAGACCCAGTACTTC. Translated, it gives CASSTQGAETQYF.

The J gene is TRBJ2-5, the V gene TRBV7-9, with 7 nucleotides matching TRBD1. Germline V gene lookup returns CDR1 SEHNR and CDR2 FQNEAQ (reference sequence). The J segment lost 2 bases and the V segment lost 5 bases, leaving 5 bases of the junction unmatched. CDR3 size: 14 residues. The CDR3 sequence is CASSLRGQQETQYF. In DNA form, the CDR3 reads TGTGCCAGCAGCCTCCGGGGACAGCAAGAGACCCAGTACTTC. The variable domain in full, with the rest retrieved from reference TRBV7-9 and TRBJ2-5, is DTGVSQNPRHKITKRGQNVTFRCDPISEHNRLYWYRQTLGQGPEFLTYFQNEAQLEKSRLLSDRFSAERPKGSFSTLEIQRTEQGDSAMYLCASSLRGQQETQYFGPGTRLLVL.

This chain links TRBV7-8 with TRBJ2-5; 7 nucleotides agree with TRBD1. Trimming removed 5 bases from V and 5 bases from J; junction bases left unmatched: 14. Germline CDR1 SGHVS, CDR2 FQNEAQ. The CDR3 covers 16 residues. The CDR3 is CASSPRGQELGETQYF. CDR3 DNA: TGTGCCAGCAGCCCCCGCGGACAGGAACTGGGTGAGACCCAGTACTTC.